This T cell receptor (beta chain) was sequenced during a study of blood T cell repertoires in COVID-19. Study details: Samples came from the United States, Italy and Spain, spanning acute and convalescent COVID-19.

The CDR3 spans 14 residues. CDR1 is SGHDT and CDR2 is YYEEEE in the germline V gene. J gave up 3 bases and V 4 bases, and 3 bases lay outside the gene matches. Repertoires were generated with immunoSEQ multiplex PCR, while TCRdb's copy carries only in-frame clones and drops some. The data hold about 310,000 clones, with around 87% observed a single time. This clone has a single count. The rearrangement joins TRBV5-6 to TRBJ2-1; 8 bases map to TRBD2. The sequence derives from a woman between 50 and 59 years old who had recovered from COVID-19. The sample comprised peripheral blood. The CDR3 DNA is TGTGCCAGCAGCCCCGGGACTAGCTACAATGAGCAGTTCTTC. It translates to CASSPGTSYNEQFF.